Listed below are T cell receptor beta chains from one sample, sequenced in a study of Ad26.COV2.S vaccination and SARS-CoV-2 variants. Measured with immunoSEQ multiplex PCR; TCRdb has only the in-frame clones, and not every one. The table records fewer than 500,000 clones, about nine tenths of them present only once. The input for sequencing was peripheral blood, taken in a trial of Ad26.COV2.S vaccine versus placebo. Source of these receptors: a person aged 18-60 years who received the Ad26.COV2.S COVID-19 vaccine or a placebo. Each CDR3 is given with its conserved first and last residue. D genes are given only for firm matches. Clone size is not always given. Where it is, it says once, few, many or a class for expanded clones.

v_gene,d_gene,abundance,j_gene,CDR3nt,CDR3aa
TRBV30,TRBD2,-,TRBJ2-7,TGTGGAGTTTTGAGCGGGGTCTACGAGCAGTACTTC,CGVLSGVYEQYF
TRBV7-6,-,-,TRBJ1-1,TGTGCCAGCAGCCTAGGGTGGGGAGGGACGACTTTCTTT,CASSLGWGGTTFF
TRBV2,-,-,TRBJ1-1,TGTGCCAGCAGTGAATGGGGAAACACTGAAGCTTTCTTT,CASSEWGNTEAFF
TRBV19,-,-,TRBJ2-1,TGTGCCATCAGCCGGGCAGGTCACTACAATGAGCAGTTCTTC,CAISRAGHYNEQFF
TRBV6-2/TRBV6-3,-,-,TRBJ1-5,TGTGCCAGCAGTTACAACCCTGAAGGTCAGCCCCAGCATTTT,CASSYNPEGQPQHF
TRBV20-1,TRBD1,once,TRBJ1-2,TGCATGGGGACAGAAAACTATGGCTACACCTTC,CMGTENYGYTF
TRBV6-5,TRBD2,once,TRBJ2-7,TGTGCCAGCCCTCCTAGCCGGGAGGGGAGAAAGTACTTC,CASPPSREGRKYF
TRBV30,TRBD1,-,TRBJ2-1,TGTGCCTGGAGTGTACTCGGTCAGGGGGATTACAATGAGCAGTTCTTC,CAWSVLGQGDYNEQFF
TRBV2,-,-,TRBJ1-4,TGTGCCAGCAGATTTGGATTGGGCACTAATGAAAAACTGTTTTTT,CASRFGLGTNEKLFF
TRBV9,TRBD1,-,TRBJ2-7,TGTGCCAGCAGCGTGACCGGGACAGGGGCAAGCGAGCAGTACTTC,CASSVTGTGASEQYF
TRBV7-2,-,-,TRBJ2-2,TGTGCCAGCAGCTTACGGAACACCGGGGAGCTGTTTTTT,CASSLRNTGELFF
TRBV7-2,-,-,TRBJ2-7,TGTGCCAGCAGCGCCGCGGGACTCTACTACTACGAGCAGTACTTC,CASSAAGLYYYEQYF
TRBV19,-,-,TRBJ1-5,TGTGCCAGTAGCCACCCCGGGACCCAGCATTTT,CASSHPGTQHF
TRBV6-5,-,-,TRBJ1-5,TGTGCCAGCAGTTACTCCCCTTCTAGCAATCAGCCCCAGCATTTT,CASSYSPSSNQPQHF
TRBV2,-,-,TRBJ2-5,TGTGCCAGCAGTGAGAGTTTGGGTCAAGAGACCCAGTACTTC,CASSESLGQETQYF
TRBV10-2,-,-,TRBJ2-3,TGCGCCAGCGCCGTTGGAGGGGCGGGAAACACAGATACGCAGTATTTT,CASAVGGAGNTDTQYF
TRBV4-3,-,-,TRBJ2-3,TGCGCCAGCAGCCAAGGGGCGAGGGGTACTAGCACAGATACGCAGTATTTT,CASSQGARGTSTDTQYF
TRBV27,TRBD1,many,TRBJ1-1,TGTGCCAGCAAAACAGGACAGGGTAGAACTGAAGCTTTCTTT,CASKTGQGRTEAFF
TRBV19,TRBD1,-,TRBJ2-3,TGTGCCAGTAGTTCAACCACCCGGACAGGGTTCATAGGGGATACGCAGTATTTT,CASSSTTRTGFIGDTQYF
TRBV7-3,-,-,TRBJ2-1,TGTGCCAGCAGCTTAGAAGGTCAGCACTACAATGAGCAGTTCTTC,CASSLEGQHYNEQFF
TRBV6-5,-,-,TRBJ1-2,TGTGCCAGCAGTCCGATTACCCGGGACATCGGAGGCTACACCTTC,CASSPITRDIGGYTF
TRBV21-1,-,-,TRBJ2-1,TGTGCCAGCAGCAAAGAGAAGCGGACGAGGTCAGATGAGCAGTTCTTC,CASSKEKRTRSDEQFF
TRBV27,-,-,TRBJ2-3,TGTGCCAGCAGTTTCGCAGGCGGCACAGATACGCAGTATTTT,CASSFAGGTDTQYF
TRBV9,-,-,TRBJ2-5,TGTGCCAGCAGCCCCTCGGCGACGGCCATCGCGTCCCAGTACTTC,CASSPSATAIASQYF
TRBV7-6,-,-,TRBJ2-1,TGTGCCAGCGGCCAGGGGGTGGGACTCTACAATGAGCAGTTCTTC,CASGQGVGLYNEQFF
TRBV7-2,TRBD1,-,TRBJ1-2,TGTGCCAGCAGCTTAGGGACAGGGTCCAACTATGGCTACACCTTC,CASSLGTGSNYGYTF